Below are 18 T cell receptor beta chains sequenced from a single sample in a study of T cell repertoires in cytomegalovirus infection. TCRdb processed the reads anew with MiXCR; each CDR3 protein has one entry. The table lists 480,000 or so distinct CDR3 sequences, roughly 10% of them singletons. The sequencing input was PBMCs. These receptors originate from a human donor in good health (CMV status not recorded). Some clones in this sample may be carry-over from other donors' samples.

This clonotype was seen many times. V and J are TRBV18 and TRBJ2-2; tentative D call: TRBD2 (5 bases). Germline V gene sequence: CDR1 KGHSH, CDR2 LQKENI. The V and J ends lost 2 bases and 4 bases respectively, with 11 bases between them. CDR3 length: 15 amino acids. The CDR3 sequence: CASSPEGTSTGELFF. Here the CDR3 DNA reads TGTGCCAGCTCACCAGAGGGAACTTCCACCGGGGAGCTGTTTTTT. Based on the CDR3 plus reference TRBV18 and TRBJ2-2, the full variable domain is NAGVMQNPRHLVRRRGQEARLRCSPMKGHSHVYWYRQLPEEGLKFMVYLQKENIIDESGMPKERFSAEFPKEGPSILRIQQVVRGDSAAYFCASSPEGTSTGELFFGEGSRLTVL.

J is TRBJ1-2 and V is TRBV6-5, with unresolved D. Trimming took 5 bases from V and 0 from J, leaving 10 bases between them. The CDR3 has 14 residues. Germline CDR1 is MNHEY and CDR2 is SVGAGI. The CDR3 sequence is CASSRDKANYGYTF. The CDR3 coding sequence is TGTGCCAGCAGTAGAGACAAGGCTAACTATGGCTACACCTTC.

In this sample, this clonotype turned up once. J is TRBJ1-4 and V is TRBV7-9; TRBD1 matches 7 bases. The V gene end was trimmed by 3 bases and the J gene end by 2 bases; junction bases not matched to a gene: 6. The CDR3 spans 16 residues. The V gene's germline CDR1 is SEHNR and CDR2 FQNEAQ (reference sequence). The CDR3 here is CASSLVRGFTNEKLFF. The DNA of the CDR3 is TGTGCCAGCAGCTTGGTCAGGGGGTTTACTAATGAAAAACTGTTTTTT.

This clonotype was counted at least ten times. V gene TRBV11-2 combines with J gene TRBJ2-7, with D uncertain. The V end was cut by 0 bases, the J end by 4 bases, with 22 bases between. The germline V gene encodes CDR1 SGHAT and CDR2 FQNNGV. This CDR3 comprises 18 residues. Written as DNA, the CDR3 is TGTGCCAGCAGCTTAGAATTCCCAGCCTACGAATTCATTTACGAGCAGTACTTC. Translating gives CASSLEFPAYEFIYEQYF.

This clonotype has at least ten counts. The V gene is TRBV20-1, the J gene TRBJ2-7, with 8 bases matching TRBD2. This CDR3 has 13 residues. With 8 bases clipped from V and 0 bases from J, the junction kept 6 bases outside the gene matches. Germline-derived CDR1 and CDR2 are DFQATT and SNEGSKA (reference sequence). The CDR3 DNA follows: TGCAGTCCGACCGGGACTAGCTCCTACGAGCAGTACTTC. Protein: CSPTGTSSYEQYF.

In its sample, this clonotype was seen many times. The chain links TRBV3-1 to TRBJ1-6; 7 nucleotides line up with TRBD1. CDR3 length: 15 residues. V shed 4 bases, J shed 10 bases, and the junction held 10 bases outside the gene matches. Germline V gene lookup returns CDR1 LGHDT and CDR2 YNNKEL (reference sequence). CDR3 DNA sequence: TGTGCCAGCAGCCTCCAAGGGGGCGCCGGATCACCCCTCCACTTT. Residues: CASSLQGGAGSPLHF.

Ten or more counts support this clonotype. This chain links TRBV11-3 with TRBJ2-1; D gene ambiguous. The germline V gene has CDR1 SGHNT and CDR2 YENEEA. Trimming took 1 base from V and 10 from J, leaving 8 bases between them. The CDR3 covers 12 residues. The CDR3 region has the DNA TGTGCCAGCAGCTTAGTATCAGACGAGCAGTTCTTC. Translating it yields CASSLVSDEQFF.

This clonotype occurred many times. This sequence joins TRBV6-1 and TRBJ1-5, with TRBD1 matching over 8 bases. Germline lookup yields CDR1 MNHNS and CDR2 SASEGT. V trimming: 6 bases; J trimming: 5 bases; junction bases outside the gene matches: 0. CDR3 length equals 12 residues. The CDR3 protein is CASRTGDQPQHF. Here the CDR3 DNA reads TGTGCCAGCAGGACAGGGGATCAGCCCCAGCATTTT.

There are many counts of this clonotype. This chain uses TRBV13 with TRBJ1-2; no clear D gene. Per the germline V gene, CDR1 is PRHDT and CDR2 is FYEKMQ (reference sequence). Between the trimmed V and J ends, which lost 1 base and 5 bases, there was a span of 11 bases. The CDR3 is made up of 14 amino acids. DNA for the CDR3: TGTGCCAGCAGCTTAGATCCGGGGAGTTATGGCTACACCTTC. Amino acids: CASSLDPGSYGYTF.

This clonotype has only a few counts. The chain has TRBV7-9 and TRBJ2-7; 8 nucleotides align to TRBD1. Germline values: CDR1 SEHNR, CDR2 FQNEAQ (reference sequence). The CDR3 totals 15 residues. The V and J ends lost 2 bases and 3 bases, in that order; junction bases with no gene match: 6. CDR3: CASSLQGALGYEQYF. In DNA form, the CDR3 reads TGTGCCAGCAGCTTACAGGGGGCCTTAGGCTACGAGCAGTACTTC. Based on the CDR3 plus reference TRBV7-9 and TRBJ2-7, the full variable domain is DTGVSQNPRHKITKRGQNVTFRCDPISEHNRLYWYRQTLGQGPEFLTYFQNEAQLEKSRLLSDRFSAERPKGSFSTLEIQRTEQGDSAMYLCASSLQGALGYEQYFGPGTRLTVT.

This clonotype was detected a few times. The CDR3 nucleotides read TGTGCCAGCTCACAGACAGGGGCGAGCTACGAGCAGTACTTC. Protein product: CASSQTGASYEQYF. V usage is TRBV18 and J usage is TRBJ2-7, with TRBD1 identical over 8 bases. CDR3 length: 14 amino acids. Germline V gene data show CDR1 as KGHSH and CDR2 as LQKENI. With V trimmed by 4 bases and J by 3 bases, 5 bases remained unmatched.

This clonotype has at least ten counts. The CDR3 loop is CAINAGAEAFF. The CDR3 DNA reads TGTGCCATCAATGCGGGGGCTGAAGCTTTCTTT. V is TRBV10-3 and J is TRBJ1-1; the D gene is possibly TRBD1 (5 bases). Trimming removed 7 bases at V and 6 bases at J, with 9 bases between. The germline CDR1 and CDR2 sequences are ENHRY and SYGVKD. The CDR3 has 11 amino acids.

The V and J genes are TRBV20-1 and TRBJ1-2; TRBD1 might be the D (5 bases). Germline V CDR1 and CDR2: DFQATT, SNEGSKA (reference sequence). The CDR3 length is 16 residues. The V and J ends lost 7 bases and 2 bases respectively, with 23 bases between them. In nucleotides, the CDR3 is TGCAGTGTCCCCCCTGCGGGGGTGAGGGCGAACTATGGCTACACCTTC. Translated, it gives CSVPPAGVRANYGYTF.

This clonotype was observed at least ten times. The chain joins TRBV12-3 or TRBV12-4 to TRBJ2-1; no clear D. V was pared by 5 bases and J by 9 bases, with 14 bases between. The CDR3 totals 13 residues. CDR3 sequence (DNA): TGTGCCAGCAGTCCACCCACACCGGGTGAGCAGTTCTTC. Protein product: CASSPPTPGEQFF.

This clonotype was found many times. The rearrangement uses TRBV6-1 and TRBJ2-6; D assignment may be TRBD1 or TRBD2 (5 bases each). Germline lookup yields CDR1 MNHNS and CDR2 SASEGT. This CDR3 spans 16 amino acids. The germline V and J ends were trimmed by 2 bases and 2 bases, with 10 bases remaining between them. This CDR3 is CASSEMRGAGANVLTF. As DNA, the CDR3 is TGTGCCAGCAGTGAAATGAGGGGCGCTGGGGCCAACGTCCTGACTTTC.

This clonotype was counted many times. As DNA, the CDR3 is TGTGCCACCAGTGATTTGCTCAGTAACGGGGAGCTGTTTTTT. Protein: CATSDLLSNGELFF. This chain links TRBV24-1 with TRBJ2-2, with unresolved D. V was pared by 0 bases and J by 7 bases, with 8 bases between. Germline-derived CDR1 and CDR2 are KGHDR and SFDVKD. This CDR3 contains 14 residues.

This clonotype occurred a few times. CDR3 sequence reads: CAWSVNRAGAGELFF. The CDR3 DNA is TGTGCCTGGAGTGTAAACAGGGCGGGCGCCGGGGAGCTGTTTTTT. The V call is TRBV30, the J call TRBJ2-2; tentatively, D is TRBD1 (6 bases). The germline gives CDR1 GTSNPN, CDR2 SVGIG (reference sequence). The CDR3 has 15 amino acids. V lost 0 bases and J lost 6, with 14 bases in between.

This clonotype was picked up a small number of times. An end of the junction does not agree with germline; a read error may underlie this. The chain has TRBV2 and TRBJ2-3; 7 nucleotides agree with TRBD1. The CDR3 has 15 amino acids. Germline CDR1 reads SNHLY; CDR2 reads FYNNEI. The CDR3 nucleotides read TGTGCCAGCAGGGAAGACAGGGCTAGCACAGATACGCAGTATTTT. Encoded protein: CASREDRASTDTQYF. The complete variable domain, with remaining parts taken from reference TRBV2 and TRBJ2-3, reads EPEVTQTPSHQVTQMGQEVILRCVPISNHLYFYWYRQILGQKVEFLVSFYNNEISEKSEIFDDQFSVERPDGSNFTLKIRSTKLEDSAMYFCASREDRASTDTQYFGPGTRLTVL.